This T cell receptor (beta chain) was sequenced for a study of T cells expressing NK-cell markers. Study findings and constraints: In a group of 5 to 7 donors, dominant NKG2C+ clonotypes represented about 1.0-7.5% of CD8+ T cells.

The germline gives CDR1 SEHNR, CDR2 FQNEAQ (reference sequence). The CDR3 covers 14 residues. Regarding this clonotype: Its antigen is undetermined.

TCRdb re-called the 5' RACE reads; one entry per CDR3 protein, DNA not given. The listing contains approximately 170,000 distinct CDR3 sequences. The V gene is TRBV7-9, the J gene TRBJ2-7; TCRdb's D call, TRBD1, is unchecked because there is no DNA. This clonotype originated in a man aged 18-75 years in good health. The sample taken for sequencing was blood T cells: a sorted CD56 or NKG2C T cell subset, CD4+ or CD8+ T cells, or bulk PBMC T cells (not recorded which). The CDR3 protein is CASSLGQGGEEQYF.